The 16 T cell receptor beta chains listed next were all sequenced from one sample in a study of beta chain features in type 1 diabetes. Expressed TCRB transcripts were sequenced after all isolated RNA was converted to cDNA. Produced via immunoSEQ multiplex PCR; TCRdb's table is partial and in-frame only. The table includes some 300,000 clones, around 7.8% detected once. Specimen: central memory CD4+ T cells from blood. The receptors were gathered from a woman aged 18-30 years in good health.

V and J are TRBV7-2 and TRBJ2-6, with no clear D. Looked up from germline, CDR1 is SGHTA and CDR2 is FQGNSA. V was cut by 4 bases and J by 0 bases, with 7 bases left in between. The CDR3 contains 15 residues. The CDR3 DNA is TGTGCCAGCAGCTCTTGGGGCTCTGGGGCCAACGTCCTGACTTTC. Protein: CASSSWGSGANVLTF.

The CDR3 DNA is TGTGCCAGCAGCTTGTTACAGGGGGCCAATGGCTACACCTTC. Translation: CASSLLQGANGYTF. This rearrangement joins TRBV7-8 to TRBJ1-2; 9 bases line up with TRBD1. Germline V gene sequence: CDR1 SGHVS, CDR2 FQNEAQ. The CDR3 contains 14 residues. Trimming cost V 3 bases and J 6 bases; bases outside gene matches: 5.

This clone was observed a handful of times. This chain uses TRBV7-8 with TRBJ1-2, with TRBD1 identical over 10 bases. V gave up 3 bases and J gave up 4 bases; unmatched junction bases: 8. From germline, CDR1 is SGHVS and CDR2 FQNEAQ. The CDR3 loop spans 16 amino acids. In DNA form, the CDR3 reads TGTGCCAGCAGCTTGACCCGGGACAGGGGAGTCTATGGCTACACCTTC. Translated: CASSLTRDRGVYGYTF.

This clone was seen at least ten times. This chain connects TRBV5-4 to TRBJ2-5; maybe TRBD2 (6 bases). CDR1 is SGHNT and CDR2 is YYREEE in the germline V gene (reference sequence). The V end was cut by 4 bases, the J end by 5 bases, with 24 bases between. This CDR3 has 17 amino acids. The CDR3 nucleotides read TGTGCCAGCAGCCCGAGCGGGCAGCGGCGATCGGGGGAGACCCAGTACTTC. Amino acids: CASSPSGQRRSGETQYF. The full variable domain, in which reference TRBV5-4 and TRBJ2-5 provide the parts outside the CDR3, is ETGVTQSPTHLIKTRGQQVTLRCSSQSGHNTVSWYQQALGQGPQFIFQYYREEENGRGNFPPRFSGLQFPNYSSELNVNALELDDSALYLCASSPSGQRRSGETQYFGPGTRLLVL.

The chain is built from TRBV7-3 and TRBJ2-5; D is undetermined. CDR3 length: 13 residues. The germline gives CDR1 SGHTA, CDR2 FQGTGA. V was cut by 1 base and J by 5 bases, with 8 bases left in between. CDR3 region: CASSLKRTETQYF. DNA for the CDR3: TGTGCCAGCAGCTTAAAAAGGACGGAGACCCAGTACTTC.

This clone has just a few counts. The chain carries TRBV18 and TRBJ1-2; a possible D gene is TRBD1 (6 bases). Germline CDR1 is KGHSH and CDR2 is LQKENI. The CDR3 is 12 residues long. V lost 3 bases and J 13 bases, leaving 15 bases between the germline ends. DNA for the CDR3: TGTGCCAGCTCACCCAACCCGGACAGCTGCACCTTC. Translating gives CASSPNPDSCTF.

The chain employs TRBV7-2 and TRBJ2-1, with D possibly being TRBD1 (5 bases). Trimming removed 6 bases at V and 4 bases at J, with 10 bases between. Germline values: CDR1 SGHTA, CDR2 FQGNSA. The CDR3 sequence is 13 residues long. CDR3: CASSRQSYNEQFF. In DNA, the CDR3 is TGTGCCAGCAGTAGACAGTCTTACAATGAGCAGTTCTTC.

The sample holds many counts of this clone. The V call is TRBV5-8, the J call TRBJ1-1; possibly TRBD1 for D (5 bases). Germline V CDR1 and CDR2: SGHTS, YDEGEE. Deletions cut 4 bases from V and 7 bases from J, with 14 bases between. This CDR3 spans 13 amino acids. CDR3 sequence (DNA): TGTGCCAGCAGCCTGGGGCCAGACGATGAAGCTTTCTTT. Its translation: CASSLGPDDEAFF.

This clone was counted ten times or more. This chain joins TRBV19 and TRBJ2-1; D perhaps matches TRBD2 (6 bases). The V end lost 5 bases, the J end lost 10 bases, and 12 bases lay between the germline ends. CDR3 length: 12 amino acids. Germline V gives CDR1 LNHDA, CDR2 SQIVND (reference sequence). CDR3 amino acids: CASSPGGMEQFF. As DNA, the CDR3 is TGTGCCAGTAGTCCCGGCGGGATGGAGCAGTTCTTC. The entire variable domain, with the rest obtained from reference TRBV19 and TRBJ2-1, is as follows: DGGITQSPKYLFRKEGQNVTLSCEQNLNHDAMYWYRQDPGQGLRLIYYSQIVNDFQKGDIAEGYSVSREKKESFPLTVTSAQKNPTAFYLCASSPGGMEQFFGPGTRLTVL.

The rearrangement joins TRBV15 to TRBJ1-4, with a possible D match to TRBD1 (5 bases). Germline loops: CDR1 LNHNV, CDR2 YYDKDF (reference sequence). CDR3 length: 14 residues. The V gene lost 0 bases and the J gene lost 4 bases, with 6 bases spanning the gap. This chain's CDR3 is CATSRDRVNEKLFF. As DNA, the CDR3 is TGTGCCACCAGCAGAGACAGGGTTAATGAAAAACTGTTTTTT.

This clone has just a few counts. The chain recombines TRBV11-2 with TRBJ2-7; a possible D gene is TRBD1 (5 bases). Trimming stripped 0 bases from V and 2 bases from J, with 17 bases between. CDR1 is SGHAT, CDR2 FQNNGV, per germline. The CDR3 consists of 17 residues. The CDR3, as DNA: TGTGCCAGCAGCTTAGACCCTCGGCAGGGCGGAACCTACGAGCAGTACTTC. Its protein product is CASSLDPRQGGTYEQYF.

This clone was seen more than once but under ten times. The genes are TRBV7-9 and TRBJ1-6, with 8 bases identical to TRBD1. Germline assignment: CDR1 SEHNR and CDR2 FQNEAQ (reference sequence). V lost 5 bases, J lost 8 bases, and 14 bases stayed unmatched. The CDR3 spans 17 residues. The CDR3 loop reads CASSRRSDRGQDSPLHF. The DNA of the CDR3 is TGTGCCAGCAGCAGAAGAAGCGACAGGGGACAGGATTCACCCCTCCACTTT.

A few counts support this clone. The V and J genes are TRBV19 and TRBJ1-1; tentatively, D is TRBD1 (6 bases). V was trimmed by 3 bases and J by 5 bases, leaving 13 bases between them. Germline CDR1 and CDR2: LNHDA and SQIVND (reference sequence). This CDR3 is 14 amino acids long. CDR3 loop: CASSIRGGGTEAFF. The CDR3 nucleotides read TGTGCCAGTAGTATTCGAGGGGGAGGGACTGAAGCTTTCTTT.

The chain carries TRBV25-1 and TRBJ1-2, with 7 bases matching TRBD1. Germline CDR1 MGHDK, CDR2 SYGVNS. J gave up 4 bases and V 6 bases, and 11 bases lay outside the gene matches. CDR3 length: 15 amino acids. CDR3 in DNA: TGTGCCAGCAGGGGGAGACAGGGAGGCCCCTATGGCTACACCTTC. Encoded protein: CASRGRQGGPYGYTF.

The chain joins TRBV28 to TRBJ2-5, with D uncertain. The CDR3 sequence is 15 residues long. Germline V gene lookup returns CDR1 MDHEN and CDR2 SYDVKM. Trimming took 3 bases from V and 1 from J, leaving 12 bases between them. The CDR3 region is CASSFGGPSQETQYF. The CDR3 nucleotides are TGTGCCAGCAGTTTTGGTGGGCCCTCCCAAGAGACCCAGTACTTC.

This clone occurred many times. This rearrangement joins TRBV15 to TRBJ2-1, with no clear D. This CDR3 is 13 amino acids long. The germline V and J ends were trimmed by 3 bases and 2 bases, with 5 bases remaining between them. Germline lookup yields CDR1 LNHNV and CDR2 YYDKDF (reference sequence). The CDR3 loop is CATSSRAYNEQFF. The CDR3 region has the DNA TGTGCCACCAGCAGCAGAGCCTACAATGAGCAGTTCTTC.